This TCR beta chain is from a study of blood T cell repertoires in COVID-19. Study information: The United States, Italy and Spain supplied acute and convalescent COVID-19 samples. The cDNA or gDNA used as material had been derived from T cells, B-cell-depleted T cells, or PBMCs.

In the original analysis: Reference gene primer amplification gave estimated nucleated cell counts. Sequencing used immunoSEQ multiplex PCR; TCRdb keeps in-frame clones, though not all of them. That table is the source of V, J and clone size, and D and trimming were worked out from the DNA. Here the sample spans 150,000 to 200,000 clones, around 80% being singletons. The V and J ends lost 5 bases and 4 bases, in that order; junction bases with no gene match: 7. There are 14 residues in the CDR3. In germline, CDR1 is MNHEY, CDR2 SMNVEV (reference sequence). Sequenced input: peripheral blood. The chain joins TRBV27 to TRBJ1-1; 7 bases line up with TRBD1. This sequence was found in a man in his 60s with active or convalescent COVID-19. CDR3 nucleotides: TGTGCCAGCAGTATCCGACAGGGAGGCACTGAAGCTTTCTTT. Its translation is CASSIRQGGTEAFF.